This T cell receptor (beta chain) was sequenced for a study of T-cell reconstitution after alpha-beta-depleted transplantation in children (dated by TCRdb to about 2016). Regarding the research as a whole: Using TCR repertoire profiling, the study followed T-cell immune reconstitution in a quantitative way in children after TCRalphabeta/CD19-depleted allogeneic hematopoietic cell transplantation. Results the study describes overall, beyond this receptor: About two months after transplant, the apparently early recovery of alphabetaT-cell counts reportedly depended on just several hundred clones that had expanded rapidly and came from non-depleted graft cells. In some patients, high TCRbeta diversity at day 60 was attributed to recipient T cells and intrathymic progenitors that had survived conditioning. Over the following months the frequencies of hyperexpanded clones went down, and after one year T-cell counts and TCRbeta diversity were mostly credited to newly produced T cells.

The library relied on PCR. The data were produced on an Illumina HiSeq 2500. To normalize quantification of the TCRbeta repertoire, the TCR libraries were built with molecular barcoding that relied on unique molecular identifiers. TCRdb reprocessing: public reads trimmed at Q25 with fastp, clones called with MiXCR, in-frame beta chains kept. When rows share a CDR3 protein, they turn into one entry using the most common DNA and genes. The sample table records some 840,000 distinct CDR3 sequences; around 15% of these occur just once. The biggest ten clones account for about 4.6% of the sample. Comments on this clonotype: Its antigen specificity is not known. No base-level quality is on record; no much larger clone is a single base apart.

Including the terminal cysteine and phenylalanine, the CDR3 comprises 14 residues. CDR3 DNA only is kept here, 42 bases in frame from base 1. Taken from the germline V gene (reference sequence), the CDR1 and CDR2 loops are SGHNT and YYREEE. For this chain, trimming is 4 bases at the V end and 5 bases at the J end, and the number of junction bases without a gene match is 8. This sample's treatment or condition label indicates: allogeneic hematopoietic cell transplantation with graft depleted of TCRalphabeta T cells and CD19 B cells. The children who served as transplant recipients had been given grafts of TCRalphabeta/CD19-depleted allogeneic hematopoietic cells.

The sample consisted of PBMCs, mostly from graft donor cells, taken 360 days after TCRalphabeta/CD19-depleted stem cell transplant. The rearranged segments are TRBV5-4 and TRBJ1-1, with 7 bases aligning to TRBD1. The clonotype comes from a male patient younger than 18 who had a stem cell transplant for acute lymphoblastic leukemia, so the T cells may come from the graft donor. The bases are TGTGCCAGCAGCCTCTACAGGGGATCGACTGAAGCTTTCTTT. It translates to CASSLYRGSTEAFF.